Here is one T cell receptor beta chain with its context. The CDR3 loop spans 11 amino acids. V lost 0 bases, J lost 8 bases, and 7 bases lay in between. Germline V lookup: CDR1 SQVTM, CDR2 ANQGSEA. The data stem from a study of PD-1 and CTLA-4 blockade in melanoma. The protocol was immunoSEQ multiplex PCR, while the TCRdb copy is restricted to in-frame clones and leaves out a portion. The sample yields about 29,000 clones, around 90% seen once. The TCR was taken from a human donor with melanoma. The chain uses TRBV29-1 and TRBJ1-1; D is undetermined. The sample here was CD8+ T cells from peripheral blood, taken before anti-PD-1 treatment. The CDR3, as DNA: TGCAGCGTTGAAGATGGGCGGGAAGCTTTCTTT. It encodes CSVEDGREAFF.